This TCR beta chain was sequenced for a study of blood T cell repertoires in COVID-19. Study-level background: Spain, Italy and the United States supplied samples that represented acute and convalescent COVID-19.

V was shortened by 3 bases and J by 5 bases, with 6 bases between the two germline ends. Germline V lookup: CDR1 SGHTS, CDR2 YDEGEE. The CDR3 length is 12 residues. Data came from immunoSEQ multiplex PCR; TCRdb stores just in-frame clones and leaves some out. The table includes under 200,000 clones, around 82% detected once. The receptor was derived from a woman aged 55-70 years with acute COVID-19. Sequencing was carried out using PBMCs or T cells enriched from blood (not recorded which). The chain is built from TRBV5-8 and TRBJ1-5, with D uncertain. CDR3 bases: TGTGCCAGCAGCTCCCAGGATCAGCCCCAGCATTTT. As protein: CASSSQDQPQHF.